The subject of this entry is one TCR beta chain. As yet, its antigen is unknown. This sample is part of a study of T cells in Graves' hyperthyroidism and ophthalmopathy. RNA transcripts served as the template for amplifying TCR beta CDR3 regions. The TCR CDR3 first-round RT-PCR relied on the HTBI primer set. TCRdb analysed the multiplex PCR reads with MiXCR anew, one entry per CDR3 protein. The sample gives approximately 630,000 distinct CDR3 sequences, about a sixth of which show up once; 3% to 4% is in the top ten. Notes on the study in general: Appearing also in blood were most of the thyroid clonotypes expanded above 0.001. Onset of ophthalmopathy came a median around 6.2 months after the model predicted it.

Approximately 9.3 ml of fresh peripheral blood supplied the PBMCs. This CDR3 has 15 residues. V was trimmed by 5 bases and J by 7 bases, leaving 17 bases between them. CDR1 is MNHNS and CDR2 is SASEGT in the germline V gene. Input material: blood. This TCR was recovered from a woman aged 25-40 years with Graves' hyperthyroidism. The chain joins TRBV6-1 to TRBJ1-4; D perhaps matches TRBD1 (5 bases). The CDR3: CASSSNFRVGEKLFF. CDR3 bases: TGTGCCAGCAGTTCTAATTTCAGGGTTGGTGAAAAACTGTTTTTT.